The clone carrying this T cell receptor beta chain was found once. What it binds is not known. The assay was immunoSEQ multiplex PCR, and TCRdb's table has in-frame clones only and misses some. The repertoire has over 100,000 clones, 84% of them found once; the top ten carry 15% to 20%. The source of the sample is a study of T cell responses to AZD1222 COVID-19 vaccine. Notes on the study in general: Clonal diversity may have been underestimated in mostly white British donors.

The V and J ends lost 5 bases and 0 bases respectively, with 11 bases between them. This CDR3 contains 14 residues. CDR1 is LGHNT, CDR2 FRNRAP, per germline. This TCR derives from an adult in good health. This chain connects TRBV12-5 to TRBJ2-7, with D maybe TRBD2 (6 bases). The source material was peripheral blood, sampled on day 0 of AZD1222 vaccination. The CDR3 loop is CASGLSGSSYEQYF. Here the CDR3 DNA reads TGTGCTAGTGGTCTTAGCGGAAGCTCCTACGAGCAGTACTTC.